This T cell receptor beta chain was profiled in a study of T-cell memory formation after mild COVID-19. Broader study findings: Contracting CD4+ clones were located mainly in CM and EM, and CD8+ clones in EMRA. Clones contracting across day 15 to 85 had a balanced CD4/CD8 profile; later expanding clones leaned CD4+.

This CDR3 spans 18 amino acids. V dropped 1 base and J dropped 5 bases, with 22 bases sitting between them. The germline CDR1 and CDR2 sequences are LGHDT and YNNKEL (reference sequence). Each CDR3 protein is one row after TCRdb ran MiXCR on the 5' RACE reads. The sample yields about 400,000 distinct CDR3 sequences, approximately 24% seen once. This clonotype was picked up a small number of times. The antigen is unknown. Material for sequencing was PBMCs or a T cell subset sorted from them (not recorded which). The chain joins TRBV3-1 to TRBJ2-3; no clear D. The sequence came from an adult woman who had mild COVID-19 (a few samples of this study predate the infection). Cell type and time point are not known. The CDR3 bases are TGTGCCAGCAGCCAAGCCGGAAGACACCAACCGCGTAGAGATACGCAGTATTTT. Amino acids: CASSQAGRHQPRRDTQYF.